A selection of T cell receptor beta chains follows, all from one sample in a study of blood T cell repertoires in COVID-19. Only in-frame clones appear in the TCRdb table, and some are missing; sequencing was by immunoSEQ multiplex PCR. This table has 190,000 or so clones, around nine tenths appearing once. Sample: peripheral blood. The receptors stem from a woman aged 18-30 years who had recovered from COVID-19. Both conserved end residues are part of each CDR3. A D gene is named only where the DNA matches it firmly. A row's size may be missing; if present it is once, few, many or a size class.

TRBJ1-3 . TRBV28 . CASSLTGGNTIYF TGTGCCAGCAGTTTAACAGGGGGAAACACCATATATTTT
TRBJ2-2 . TRBV14 . CASSPHVRTGELFF TGTGCCAGCAGCCCCCACGTGAGGACCGGGGAGCTGTTTTTT
TRBJ2-1 . TRBV7-3 TRBD2 CASSLRAYSGGAGSYNEQFF TGTGCCAGCAGCTTAAGGGCGTATAGCGGGGGGGCCGGGTCCTACAATGAGCAGTTCTTC
TRBJ1-2 few TRBV5-1 TRBD1 CASSLEQGVNYGYTF TGCGCCAGCAGCTTGGAACAGGGGGTGAACTATGGCTACACCTTC
TRBJ2-2 few TRBV7-9 TRBD1 CASSPPGQGNTGELFF TGTGCCAGCAGTCCCCCGGGACAGGGGAACACCGGGGAGCTGTTTTTT
TRBJ1-5 . TRBV19 . CASSIGLGRARSNQPQHF TGTGCCAGTAGTATAGGATTGGGCAGGGCAAGAAGCAATCAGCCCCAGCATTTT
TRBJ1-2 . TRBV19 TRBD1 CASSIWTGQDYGYTF TGTGCCAGTAGTATATGGACAGGCCAAGACTATGGCTACACCTTC
TRBJ1-5 once TRBV19 . CASSINPVEDQPQHF TGTGCCAGTAGTATTAACCCCGTTGAGGATCAGCCCCAGCATTTT
TRBJ2-1 . TRBV19 TRBD2 CASSIVAGDYNEQFF TGTGCCAGTAGTATAGTAGCGGGGGATTACAATGAGCAGTTCTTC
TRBJ2-1 . TRBV3-1/TRBV3-2 . CASSPQVLPIVHNEQFF TGTGCCAGCAGCCCTCAGGTACTCCCGATAGTTCACAATGAGCAGTTCTTC
TRBJ2-1 once TRBV19 TRBD2 CASSLGGGSSYNEQFF TGTGCCAGTAGTCTCGGCGGGGGGAGCTCCTACAATGAGCAGTTCTTC
TRBJ2-1 . TRBV14 . CASSQGGLGYNEQFF TGTGCCAGCAGCCAAGGCGGGTTAGGGTACAATGAGCAGTTCTTC
TRBJ1-6 . TRBV5-1 TRBD1 CASSPGPDRGIIVSPLHF TGCGCCAGCAGCCCCGGGCCGGACAGGGGGATTATAGTTTCACCCCTCCACTTT
TRBJ2-2 once TRBV4-2 . CASSQVSEPNTGELFF TGTGCCAGCAGCCAGGTGTCAGAACCGAACACCGGGGAGCTGTTTTTT
TRBJ2-1 . TRBV19 TRBD2 CASSIDWTRVYEQFF TGTGCCAGTAGTATAGATTGGACTAGGGTCTATGAGCAGTTCTTC
TRBJ2-2 once TRBV4-2 . CASSQEGRELTGELFF TGTGCCAGCAGCCAAGAGGGTAGGGAGCTCACCGGGGAGCTGTTTTTT
TRBJ2-3 . TRBV5-4 TRBD2 CASSLTSGTDTQYF TGTGCCAGCAGCCTCACTAGCGGCACAGATACGCAGTATTTT
TRBJ2-7 . TRBV14 TRBD1 CASSQGTGPYF TGTGCCAGCAGCCAAGGGACAGGGCCGTACTTC
TRBJ1-1 . TRBV5-5 . CASSHGGDTEAFF TGTGCCAGCAGCCACGGGGGGGACACTGAAGCTTTCTTT
TRBJ2-1 few TRBV19 TRBD1 CASRSTGTAYNEQFF TGTGCCAGTAGATCGACCGGGACAGCATACAATGAGCAGTTCTTC
TRBJ2-5 . TRBV4-1 TRBD2 CASSQETSGPIQETQYF TGCGCCAGCAGCCAAGAAACTAGCGGCCCCATCCAAGAGACCCAGTACTTC
TRBJ2-3 . TRBV20-1 . CSASSRSTDTQYF TGCAGTGCTAGTTCCAGGAGCACAGATACGCAGTATTTT
TRBJ2-3 . TRBV29-1 TRBD2 CSVERTSGKGTQYF TGCAGCGTCGAACGGACTAGCGGGAAAGGTACGCAGTATTTT
TRBJ2-7 . TRBV12-3/TRBV12-4 TRBD2 CASILAGTYEQYF TGTGCCAGCATCCTAGCGGGGACCTACGAGCAGTACTTC
TRBJ1-5 . TRBV2 TRBD1 CASSEESTGAWYQPQHF TGTGCCAGCAGTGAGGAGAGTACAGGGGCATGGTACCAGCCCCAGCATTTT
TRBJ1-4 . TRBV11-2 . CASSLAYSSRNEKLFF TGTGCCAGCAGCTTAGCCTACAGTTCCCGCAATGAAAAACTGTTTTTT
TRBJ2-7 . TRBV7-2 . CASSGSLAYEQYF TGTGCCAGCAGCGGTAGCTTAGCCTACGAGCAGTACTTC
TRBJ2-7 . TRBV12-3/TRBV12-4 . CATGEGGTYEQYF TGTGCCACTGGGGAGGGGGGGACCTACGAGCAGTACTTC
TRBJ2-5 . TRBV10-3 . CATRVEGASETQYF TGTGCCACCCGGGTGGAGGGGGCATCTGAGACCCAGTACTTC
TRBJ2-2 . TRBV30 . CAYRQLNTGELFF TGTGCCTACAGACAATTGAACACCGGGGAGCTGTTTTTT
TRBJ2-2 . TRBV3-1/TRBV3-2 TRBD2 CASSLAGDGELFF TGTGCCAGCAGCTTAGCGGGAGACGGGGAGCTGTTTTTT
TRBJ2-5 . TRBV3-1/TRBV3-2 . CASSLRGQRGMETQYF TGTGCCAGCAGCCTGCGGGGGCAGCGGGGAATGGAGACCCAGTACTTC
TRBJ2-5 . TRBV12-5 TRBD1 CASGLVGGETQYF TGTGCTAGTGGTTTGGTAGGGGGCGAGACCCAGTACTTC
TRBJ2-5 . TRBV7-2 . CASSLWWEETQYF TGTGCCAGCAGCTTATGGTGGGAGGAGACCCAGTACTTC
TRBJ2-1 few TRBV6-4 . CASRAGNEQFF TGTGCCAGCCGAGCGGGCAATGAGCAGTTCTTC